A single sample gave rise to the 9 T cell receptor beta chains below, sequenced in a study of blood T cell repertoires in COVID-19. Measured with immunoSEQ multiplex PCR; TCRdb has only the in-frame clones, and not every one. The data contain over 90,000 clones, about nine tenths of them singletons. Sequencing input: peripheral blood. Every receptor here comes from a woman aged 45-60 years with COVID-19, enrolled during active disease.

CDR3 loop: CASTSPGQLVGELFF. Here the CDR3 DNA reads TGTGCCAGCACCTCCCCAGGACAGTTGGTCGGGGAGCTGTTTTTT. The chain is built from TRBV3-1 (or the pseudogene TRBV3-2) and TRBJ2-2, with D maybe TRBD1 (6 bases). CDR1 LGHDT and CDR2 YNNKEL come from the germline V gene (reference sequence). The V end was cut by 7 bases, the J end by 7 bases, with 19 bases between. This CDR3 comprises 15 residues.

This chain links TRBV11-2 with TRBJ1-4; D perhaps matches TRBD1 (5 bases). Trimming took off 7 bases at V and 8 bases at J, with 14 bases between the two ends. Germline assignment: CDR1 SGHAT and CDR2 FQNNGV. The CDR3 covers 13 residues. The CDR3 DNA follows: TGTGCCAGCAACGATAACCGGGGGGAAAAACTGTTTTTT. Encoded protein: CASNDNRGEKLFF. The variable domain in full, with the rest retrieved from reference TRBV11-2 and TRBJ1-4, is EAGVAQSPRYKIIEKRQSVAFWCNPISGHATLYWYQQILGQGPKLLIQFQNNGVVDDSQLPKDRFSAERLKGVDSTLKIQPAKLEDSAVYLCASNDNRGEKLFFGSGTQLSVL.

The chain is built from TRBV19 and TRBJ2-3; TRBD2 aligns across 13 bases. CDR1 is LNHDA and CDR2 is SQIVND in the germline V gene (reference sequence). Trimming cost V 2 bases and J 6 bases; bases outside gene matches: 5. The CDR3 covers 16 residues. CDR3 sequence reads: CASSIRTSGGRDTQYF. CDR3 nucleotide sequence: TGTGCCAGTAGTATACGGACTAGCGGGGGAAGGGATACGCAGTATTTT. The complete variable domain, with remaining parts taken from reference TRBV19 and TRBJ2-3, reads DGGITQSPKYLFRKEGQNVTLSCEQNLNHDAMYWYRQDPGQGLRLIYYSQIVNDFQKGDIAEGYSVSREKKESFPLTVTSAQKNPTAFYLCASSIRTSGGRDTQYFGPGTRLTVL.

The rearrangement joins TRBV18 to TRBJ2-7; tentative D call: TRBD1 (6 bases). Trimming left V 2 bases short and J 1 base short, with 9 bases between. The CDR3 contains 14 residues. The germline gives CDR1 KGHSH, CDR2 LQKENI. CDR3 bases: TGTGCCAGCTCACCAACCGGACAGTCCTACGAGCAGTACTTC. It encodes CASSPTGQSYEQYF.

The chain couples TRBV29-1 to TRBJ2-7; 10 positions agree with TRBD1. The CDR3 loop spans 16 amino acids. CDR1 SQVTM and CDR2 ANQGSEA come from the germline V gene. Germline trimming cut 0 bases from V and 3 bases from J; bases unmatched to any gene: 8. As DNA, the CDR3 is TGCAGCGTTGAAGATCCTGGACAGGGGGGTTTCTACGAGCAGTACTTC. Its protein is CSVEDPGQGGFYEQYF.

This clone was picked up one time. The J gene is TRBJ1-1, the V gene TRBV7-9; D perhaps matches TRBD1 (6 bases). The V end was cut by 1 base, the J end by 3 bases, with 9 bases between. This CDR3 contains 14 residues. Germline loops: CDR1 SEHNR, CDR2 FQNEAQ (reference sequence). CDR3 sequence reads: CASSLVSGDTEAFF. The CDR3 bases are TGTGCCAGCAGCTTAGTTTCAGGGGACACTGAAGCTTTCTTT.

This clone was seen only once. This chain uses TRBV6-5 with TRBJ2-7; 9 nucleotides match TRBD1. CDR1 and CDR2 (germline): MNHEY, SVGAGI. Germline trimming cut 8 bases from V and 7 bases from J; bases unmatched to any gene: 9. The CDR3 runs to 13 residues. CDR3 DNA: TGTGCCAGCGGTTGGGACAGGGACTTGGAGCAGTACTTC. Amino acid sequence: CASGWDRDLEQYF.

V gene TRBV7-2 combines with J gene TRBJ1-2; 9 nucleotides match TRBD1. Unmatched junction bases numbered 10, after V lost 4 bases and J lost 7 bases. The CDR3 is made up of 15 amino acids. In germline, CDR1 is SGHTA, CDR2 FQGNSA. CDR3: CASSSPGQGLGGYTF. The CDR3 DNA reads TGTGCCAGCAGCTCCCCGGGACAGGGCCTTGGTGGCTACACCTTC.

The rearrangement joins TRBV5-1 to TRBJ2-7; 7 bases fit TRBD2. There are 17 residues in the CDR3. The germline gives CDR1 SGHRS, CDR2 YFSETQ. V lost 4 bases to trimming and J lost 2 bases; unmatched junction nucleotides: 15. CDR3 region: CASSLKPGLSKTYEQYF. The DNA of the CDR3 is TGCGCCAGCAGCCTAAAACCGGGACTATCCAAAACCTACGAGCAGTACTTC.